This T cell receptor (beta chain) was retrieved from a study of regulatory T cells in long-lasting Graves disease. Points from the study as a whole: Having only a small sample size may have limited accuracy.

This clonotype was observed many times. Its antigen is unidentified. Indicated time point: newly diagnosed GD, antithyroid drugs for less than 3 months. The TCR library used RNA extracted from PBMCs. TCR beta libraries were built with iRepertoire HTBI primers and Arm-PCR of CDR3 regions. TCRdb itself ran the multiplex PCR reads through MiXCR, one entry per CDR3 protein. The sample comprises fewer than 450,000 distinct CDR3 sequences, about 15% of which are singletons, and over 7.5% rests with the top ten. In germline, CDR1 is SGHNT, CDR2 YENEEA. V lost 5 bases to trimming and J lost 0 bases; unmatched junction nucleotides: 0. This CDR3 is 15 amino acids long. Another study also made use of these data, one on T cells in Graves' hyperthyroidism and ophthalmopathy. That investigation notes: Thyroid ultrasound, orbital computed tomography, clinical symptoms, and serum thyroxine and TRAb underpinned diagnoses. Progression to ophthalmopathy was predicted a median of roughly 6.5 months early.

The sequence was collected from a woman in her thirties or forties with Graves disease. The rearrangement joins TRBV11-3 to TRBJ2-3; 12 bases are a match to TRBD2. The material sequenced was peripheral blood mononuclear cells (PBMCs), taken at new diagnosis, from a patient treated with antithyroid drugs. This chain's CDR3 is CASSLAGGSTDTQYF. Here the CDR3 DNA reads TGTGCCAGCAGCCTAGCGGGAGGGAGCACAGATACGCAGTATTTT.